These 20 T cell receptor beta chains share one sample of origin, sequenced in a study of T cell responses to AZD1222 COVID-19 vaccine. Data came from immunoSEQ multiplex PCR; TCRdb stores just in-frame clones and leaves some out. The sample contains around 100,000 clones, roughly 91% of which appear only once. Sequencing was performed on peripheral blood, taken on day 0 of AZD1222 vaccination. Receptors originate from an adult in good health.

In its sample, this clone was seen a few times. V usage is TRBV11-1 and J usage is TRBJ1-2, with D unclear. Germline V CDR1 and CDR2: SGHAT, FQDESV (reference sequence). V lost 3 bases, J lost 1 base, and 9 bases lay in between. The CDR3 is 14 residues long. The CDR3, as DNA: TGTGCCAGCAGCTTGGGTGGCAGTAACTATGGCTACACCTTC. It is translated as CASSLGGSNYGYTF. The variable domain in full, with the rest retrieved from reference TRBV11-1 and TRBJ1-2, is EAEVAQSPRYKITEKSQAVAFWCDPISGHATLYWYRQILGQGPELLVQFQDESVVDDSQLPKDRFSAERLKGVDSTLKIQPAELGDSAMYLCASSLGGSNYGYTFGSGTRLTVV.

The J gene is TRBJ1-5, the V gene TRBV6-5; no reliable D call. V gave up 6 bases and J gave up 2 bases, with 8 bases separating them. Germline CDR1 reads MNHEY; CDR2 reads SVGAGI. This CDR3 has 13 amino acids. The CDR3 sequence: CASRLDGNQPQHF. Written as DNA, the CDR3 is TGTGCCAGCAGGTTGGACGGCAATCAGCCCCAGCATTTT.

This sequence joins TRBV5-1 and TRBJ2-1; 10 positions agree with TRBD2. Germline values: CDR1 SGHRS, CDR2 YFSETQ. This CDR3 contains 15 residues. The trim removed 4 bases at V and 4 bases at J, leaving 5 bases unmatched. Here the CDR3 DNA reads TGCGCCAGCAGCCAGACTAGCGGGCGATACAATGAGCAGTTCTTC. Residues: CASSQTSGRYNEQFF.

V is TRBV7-2 and J is TRBJ1-3; D is unresolved. The CDR3 is made up of 16 amino acids. Trimming left V 1 base short and J 0 bases short, with 10 bases between. Looked up from germline, CDR1 is SGHTA and CDR2 is FQGNSA. The CDR3 protein is CASSLGSASSGNTIYF. The CDR3 DNA reads TGTGCCAGCAGCTTAGGGTCTGCCAGCTCTGGAAACACCATATATTTT. Combining the CDR3 with reference TRBV7-2 and TRBJ1-3 gives the whole variable domain GAGVSQSPSNKVTEKGKDVELRCDPISGHTALYWYRQSLGQGLEFLIYFQGNSAPDKSGLPSDRFSAERTGGSVSTLTIQRTQQEDSAVYLCASSLGSASSGNTIYFGEGSWLTVV.

J is TRBJ1-3 and V is TRBV3-1 (or the pseudogene TRBV3-2); the D is unclear. Germline assignment: CDR1 LGHDT and CDR2 YNNKEL (reference sequence). V lost 1 base and J 2 bases, leaving 6 bases between the germline ends. The CDR3 contains 14 residues. The CDR3 bases are TGTGCCAGCAGCCAAGGAGGGACTGGAAACACCATATATTTT. This sequence encodes CASSQGGTGNTIYF.

DNA for the CDR3: TGCGCCAGCAGCTTTGTGGGGGTCTCGGCTGAAGCTTTCTTT. Amino acid sequence: CASSFVGVSAEAFF. The chain couples TRBV5-1 to TRBJ1-1; tentative D call: TRBD1 (5 bases). The CDR3 runs 14 residues. V was shortened by 2 bases and J by 6 bases, with 14 bases between the two germline ends. CDR1 SGHRS and CDR2 YFSETQ come from the germline V gene. Variable domain in full (rest from reference TRBV5-1 and TRBJ1-1): KAGVTQTPRYLIKTRGQQVTLSCSPISGHRSVSWYQQTPGQGLQFLFEYFSETQRNKGNFPGRFSGRQFSNSRSEMNVSTLELGDSALYLCASSFVGVSAEAFFGQGTRLTVV.

This chain connects TRBV5-6 to TRBJ2-1; TRBD1 agrees at 10 bases. The CDR3 runs to 16 residues. The ends lost 1 base at V and 7 bases at J; junction bases unmatched: 8. Germline V gene lookup returns CDR1 SGHDT and CDR2 YYEEEE. The CDR3 loop is CASSLWTGGWGNEQFF. DNA for the CDR3: TGTGCCAGCAGCTTGTGGACAGGGGGTTGGGGAAATGAGCAGTTCTTC.

The genes are TRBV10-3 and TRBJ1-1; 12 bases match TRBD1. Germline trimming cut 5 bases from V and 5 bases from J; bases unmatched to any gene: 15. The germline V gene encodes CDR1 ENHRY and CDR2 SYGVKD. This CDR3 has 18 amino acids. The CDR3 DNA reads TGTGCCATCAGTTCCGGGACAGGGGGCGGGTTAGGAAGGACTGAAGCTTTCTTT. Translated: CAISSGTGGGLGRTEAFF.

The V gene is TRBV4-3, the J gene TRBJ2-7; 7 positions agree with TRBD1. V lost 0 bases to trimming and J lost 3 bases; unmatched junction nucleotides: 5. Germline assignment: CDR1 LGHNA and CDR2 YSLEER. The CDR3 covers 15 residues. The CDR3 region has the DNA TGCGCCAGCAGCCAAGAGACAGGGATGGTCTACGAGCAGTACTTC. Amino acid sequence: CASSQETGMVYEQYF.

The rearrangement uses TRBV10-3 and TRBJ1-3; a weak D match, TRBD1 (5 bases). Looked up from germline, CDR1 is ENHRY and CDR2 is SYGVKD. CDR3 length: 16 amino acids. V dropped 7 bases and J dropped 0 bases, with 16 bases sitting between them. For the CDR3, the DNA is TGTGCCATCACTAGCCGTCAGGGCGCCTCTGGAAACACCATATATTTT. Residues: CAITSRQGASGNTIYF.

The V and J genes are TRBV4-2 and TRBJ2-7; 13 bases match TRBD2. Losses at the gene ends were 4 bases for V and 5 bases for J; bases not matched to a gene: 11. This CDR3 contains 17 residues. Germline CDR1 reads LGHNA; CDR2 reads YNFKEQ. The CDR3, as DNA: TGTGCCAGCAGCCCCACGCCCGGACTAGCGGGGGTAAACGAGCAGTACTTC. It translates to CASSPTPGLAGVNEQYF.

This chain uses TRBV7-2 with TRBJ2-7; 8 bases map to TRBD1. V was clipped by 5 bases and J by 4 bases; unmatched bases: 7. Germline values: CDR1 SGHTA, CDR2 FQGNSA. This CDR3 spans 14 amino acids. The CDR3 nucleotides are TGTGCCAGCAGCCCCCCAGGGGGCACGTACGAGCAGTACTTC. This codes for CASSPPGGTYEQYF. The full variable domain, rest sourced from reference TRBV7-2 and TRBJ2-7, is GAGVSQSPSNKVTEKGKDVELRCDPISGHTALYWYRQSLGQGLEFLIYFQGNSAPDKSGLPSDRFSAERTGGSVSTLTIQRTQQEDSAVYLCASSPPGGTYEQYFGPGTRLTVT.

V usage is TRBV29-1 and J usage is TRBJ1-2; TRBD1 matches at 7 bases. The CDR3 length is 12 residues. After removal of 7 bases from V and 2 bases from J, the junction contained 4 bases not matched to a gene. The germline V gene has CDR1 SQVTM and CDR2 ANQGSEA. The CDR3 sequence is CSGRQGNYGYTF. CDR3 nucleotide sequence: TGCAGCGGCCGACAGGGAAACTATGGCTACACCTTC.

The chain links TRBV5-5 to TRBJ2-3, with TRBD2 matching over 9 bases. V shed 4 bases and J 1 base; nucleotides not matched to a gene: 4. The CDR3 is 15 residues long. Germline-derived CDR1 and CDR2 are SGHKS and YYEKEE (reference sequence). The CDR3 spells CASSVLAGRTDTQYF. CDR3 DNA: TGTGCCAGCAGCGTACTAGCGGGCCGCACAGATACGCAGTATTTT.

The rearrangement links TRBV5-5 to TRBJ2-6, with D uncertain. The V and J ends lost 4 bases and 4 bases respectively, with 9 bases between them. The germline V gene has CDR1 SGHKS and CDR2 YYEKEE (reference sequence). CDR3 length: 14 residues. CDR3 coding DNA: TGTGCCAGCAGCCCCTCTGCCGGGGCCAACGTCCTGACTTTC. It is translated as CASSPSAGANVLTF.

This sequence joins TRBV11-3 and TRBJ2-1; D is ambiguous. CDR1 SGHNT and CDR2 YENEEA come from the germline V gene. The ends were cut back, 4 bases at V and 9 bases at J, with 10 bases in the middle. The CDR3 runs to 12 residues. CDR3 loop: CASSSTWGEQFF. The CDR3 DNA reads TGTGCCAGCAGCTCGACCTGGGGTGAGCAGTTCTTC.

The chain couples TRBV2 to TRBJ1-2; no firm D call. This CDR3 spans 14 amino acids. Germline V gene data show CDR1 as SNHLY and CDR2 as FYNNEI. Trimming left V 3 bases short and J 2 bases short, with 10 bases between. The chain's CDR3 is CASSEREGNYGYTF. CDR3 nucleotides: TGTGCCAGCAGTGAGCGAGAGGGCAACTATGGCTACACCTTC.

The V call is TRBV29-1, the J call TRBJ1-5; maybe TRBD1 (6 bases). The germline V and J ends were trimmed by 7 bases and 4 bases, with 11 bases remaining between them. The CDR3 extends over 12 amino acids. Germline-derived CDR1 and CDR2 are SQVTM and ANQGSEA. The CDR3 loop reads CSATGPNQPQHF. CDR3 bases: TGCAGCGCGACAGGCCCGAATCAGCCCCAGCATTTT.

V gene TRBV7-2 combines with J gene TRBJ2-5; 7 bases map to TRBD1. Germline values: CDR1 SGHTA, CDR2 FQGNSA. The V and J ends lost 3 bases and 3 bases, in that order; junction bases with no gene match: 4. There are 14 residues in the CDR3. The CDR3 spells CASSLGDRKETQYF. As DNA, the CDR3 is TGTGCCAGCAGCTTGGGGGACAGAAAAGAGACCCAGTACTTC.

This chain uses TRBV20-1 with TRBJ1-1; no clear D gene. There are 11 residues in the CDR3. V lost 6 bases, J lost 11 bases, and 16 bases lay in between. The germline V gene encodes CDR1 DFQATT and CDR2 SNEGSKA (reference sequence). The CDR3 sequence: CSATVGGWAFF. In DNA, the CDR3 is TGCAGTGCAACGGTGGGCGGTTGGGCTTTCTTT.